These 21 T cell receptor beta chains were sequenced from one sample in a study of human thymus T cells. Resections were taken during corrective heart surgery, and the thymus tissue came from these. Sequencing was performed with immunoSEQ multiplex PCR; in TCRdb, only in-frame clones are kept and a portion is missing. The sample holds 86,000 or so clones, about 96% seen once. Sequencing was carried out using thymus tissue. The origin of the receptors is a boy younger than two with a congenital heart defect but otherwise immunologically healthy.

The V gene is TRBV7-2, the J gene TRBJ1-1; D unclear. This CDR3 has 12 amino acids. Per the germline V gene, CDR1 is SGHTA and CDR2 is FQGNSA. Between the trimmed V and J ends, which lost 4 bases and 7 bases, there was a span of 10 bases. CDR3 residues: CASSSLGDEAFF. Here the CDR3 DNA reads TGTGCCAGCAGCTCCCTCGGAGATGAAGCTTTCTTT.

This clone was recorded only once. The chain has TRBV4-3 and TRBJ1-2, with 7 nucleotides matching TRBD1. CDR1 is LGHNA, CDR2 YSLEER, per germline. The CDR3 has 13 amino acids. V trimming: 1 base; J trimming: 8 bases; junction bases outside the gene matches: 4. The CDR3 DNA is TGCGCCAGCAGCCAAGTCCAGGGGGGAGGCTACACCTTC. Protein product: CASSQVQGGGYTF.

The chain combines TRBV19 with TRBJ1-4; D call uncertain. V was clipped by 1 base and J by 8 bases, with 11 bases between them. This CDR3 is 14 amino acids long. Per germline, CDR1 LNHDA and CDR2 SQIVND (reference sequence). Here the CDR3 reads CASSIGGLGEKLFF. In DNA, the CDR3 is TGTGCCAGTAGTATAGGGGGTTTGGGCGAAAAACTGTTTTTT.

The CDR3 DNA reads TGTGCCAGCAGTCTTGGCCCCCGGGACAGAAACACCATATATTTT. Translation: CASSLGPRDRNTIYF. J is TRBJ1-3 and V is TRBV28, with D possibly matching TRBD1 (6 bases). Germline V gives CDR1 MDHEN, CDR2 SYDVKM. V shed 5 bases and J shed 5 bases, with 16 bases lying between them. The CDR3 is 15 residues long.

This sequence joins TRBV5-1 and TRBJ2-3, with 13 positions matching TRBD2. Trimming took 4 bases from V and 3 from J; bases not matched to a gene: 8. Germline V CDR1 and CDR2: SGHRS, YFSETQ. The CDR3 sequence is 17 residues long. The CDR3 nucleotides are TGCGCCAGCAGCGTGACTAGCGGGGGGTTCTGGACAGATACGCAGTATTTT. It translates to CASSVTSGGFWTDTQYF. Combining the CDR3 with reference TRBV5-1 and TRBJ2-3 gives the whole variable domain KAGVTQTPRYLIKTRGQQVTLSCSPISGHRSVSWYQQTPGQGLQFLFEYFSETQRNKGNFPGRFSGRQFSNSRSEMNVSTLELGDSALYLCASSVTSGGFWTDTQYFGPGTRLTVL.

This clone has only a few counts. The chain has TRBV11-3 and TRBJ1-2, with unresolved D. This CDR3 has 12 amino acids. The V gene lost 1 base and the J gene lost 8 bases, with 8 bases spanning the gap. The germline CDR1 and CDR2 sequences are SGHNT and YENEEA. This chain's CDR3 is CASSLAGYGYTF. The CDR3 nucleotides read TGTGCCAGCAGCTTAGCAGGCTACGGCTACACCTTC.

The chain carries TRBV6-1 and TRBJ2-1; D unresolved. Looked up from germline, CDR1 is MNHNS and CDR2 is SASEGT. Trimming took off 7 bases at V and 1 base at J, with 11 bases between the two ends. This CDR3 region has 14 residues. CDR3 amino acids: CASTQDVSYNEQFF. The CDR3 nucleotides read TGTGCCAGCACCCAGGACGTATCCTACAATGAGCAGTTCTTC.

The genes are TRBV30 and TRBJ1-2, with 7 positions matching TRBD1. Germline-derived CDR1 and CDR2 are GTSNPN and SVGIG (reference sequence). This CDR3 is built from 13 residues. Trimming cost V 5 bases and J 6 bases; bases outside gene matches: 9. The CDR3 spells CAWVFKGAHGYTF. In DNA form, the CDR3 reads TGTGCCTGGGTCTTTAAGGGGGCGCATGGCTACACCTTC.

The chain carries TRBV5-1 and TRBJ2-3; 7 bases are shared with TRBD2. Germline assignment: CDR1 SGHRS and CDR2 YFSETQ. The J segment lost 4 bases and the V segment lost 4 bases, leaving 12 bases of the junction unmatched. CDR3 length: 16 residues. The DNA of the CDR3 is TGCGCCAGCAGCCTCCGTTTCGAGCGGGAATCAGATACGCAGTATTTT. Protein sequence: CASSLRFERESDTQYF.

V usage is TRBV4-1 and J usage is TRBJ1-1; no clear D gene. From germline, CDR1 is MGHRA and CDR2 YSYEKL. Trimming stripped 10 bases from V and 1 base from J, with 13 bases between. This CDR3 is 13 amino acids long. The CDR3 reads CATAPGTNTEAFF. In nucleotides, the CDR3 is TGCGCCACCGCCCCAGGAACGAACACTGAAGCTTTCTTT.

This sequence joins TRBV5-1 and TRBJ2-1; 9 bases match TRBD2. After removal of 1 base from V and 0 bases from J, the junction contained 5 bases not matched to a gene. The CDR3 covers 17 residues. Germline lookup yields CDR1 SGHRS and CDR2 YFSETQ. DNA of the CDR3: TGCGCCAGCAGCTTGTATCCTAGCGGGACCTCCTACAATGAGCAGTTCTTC. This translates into CASSLYPSGTSYNEQFF. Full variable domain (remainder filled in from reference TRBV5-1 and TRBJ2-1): KAGVTQTPRYLIKTRGQQVTLSCSPISGHRSVSWYQQTPGQGLQFLFEYFSETQRNKGNFPGRFSGRQFSNSRSEMNVSTLELGDSALYLCASSLYPSGTSYNEQFFGPGTRLTVL.

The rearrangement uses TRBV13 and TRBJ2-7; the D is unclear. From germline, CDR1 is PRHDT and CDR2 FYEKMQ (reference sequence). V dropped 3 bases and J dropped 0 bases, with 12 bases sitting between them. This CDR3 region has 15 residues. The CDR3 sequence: CASSLGGFSSYEQYF. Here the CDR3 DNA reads TGTGCCAGCAGCTTGGGCGGCTTTAGCTCCTACGAGCAGTACTTC. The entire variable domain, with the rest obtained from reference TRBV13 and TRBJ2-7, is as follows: AAGVIQSPRHLIKEKRETATLKCYPIPRHDTVYWYQQGPGQDPQFLISFYEKMQSDKGSIPDRFSAQQFSDYHSELNMSSLELGDSALYFCASSLGGFSSYEQYFGPGTRLTVT.

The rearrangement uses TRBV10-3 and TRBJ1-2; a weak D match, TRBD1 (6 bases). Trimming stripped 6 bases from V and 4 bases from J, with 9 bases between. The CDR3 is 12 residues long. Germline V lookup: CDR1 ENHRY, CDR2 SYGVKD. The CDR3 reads CAIRTGSYGYTF. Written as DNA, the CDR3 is TGTGCCATCAGAACAGGGAGCTATGGCTACACCTTC.

This CDR3 is CASNRDRGAGELFF. The CDR3 DNA is TGTGCCAGCAACCGGGACAGGGGGGCCGGGGAGCTGTTTTTT. The chain couples TRBV6-5 to TRBJ2-2, with 11 bases that match TRBD1. The CDR3 consists of 14 residues. V was clipped by 7 bases and J by 6 bases; unmatched bases: 4. Germline V gives CDR1 MNHEY, CDR2 SVGAGI.

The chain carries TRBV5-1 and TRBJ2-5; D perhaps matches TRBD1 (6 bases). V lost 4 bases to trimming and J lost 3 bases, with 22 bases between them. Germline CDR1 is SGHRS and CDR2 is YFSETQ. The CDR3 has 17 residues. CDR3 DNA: TGCGCCAGCAGCCCGAATGTGGGCACAGGGAAAGAAGAGACCCAGTACTTC. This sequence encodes CASSPNVGTGKEETQYF.

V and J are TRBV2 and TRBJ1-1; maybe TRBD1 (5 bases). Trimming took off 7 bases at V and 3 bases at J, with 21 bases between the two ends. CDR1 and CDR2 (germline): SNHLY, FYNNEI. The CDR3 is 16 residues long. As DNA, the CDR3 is TGTGCCAGCAACCAGGCCCCGTTCTCGGGGGACACTGAAGCTTTCTTT. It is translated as CASNQAPFSGDTEAFF.

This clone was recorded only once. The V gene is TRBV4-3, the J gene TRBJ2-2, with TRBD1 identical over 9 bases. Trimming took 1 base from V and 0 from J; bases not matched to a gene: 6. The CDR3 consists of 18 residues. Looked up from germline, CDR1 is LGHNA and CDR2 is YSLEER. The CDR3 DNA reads TGCGCCAGCAGCCAAGTTCCACAGGGGGCCTCGAACACCGGGGAGCTGTTTTTT. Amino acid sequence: CASSQVPQGASNTGELFF.

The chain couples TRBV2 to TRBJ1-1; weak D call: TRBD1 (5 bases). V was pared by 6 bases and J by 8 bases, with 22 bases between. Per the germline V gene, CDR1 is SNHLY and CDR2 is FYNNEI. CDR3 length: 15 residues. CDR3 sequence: CASRAVGGVRIEAFF. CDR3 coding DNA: TGTGCCAGCAGAGCCGTCGGGGGGGTTCGGATCGAAGCTTTCTTT.

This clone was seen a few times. CDR3 sequence reads: CASSPPYLDSPLHF. CDR3 coding DNA: TGTGCCAGCTCACCACCCTACTTAGACTCACCCCTCCACTTT. This chain joins TRBV18 and TRBJ1-6; D unclear. V was cut by 0 bases and J by 10 bases, with 10 bases left in between. Germline values: CDR1 KGHSH, CDR2 LQKENI. The CDR3 loop spans 14 amino acids.

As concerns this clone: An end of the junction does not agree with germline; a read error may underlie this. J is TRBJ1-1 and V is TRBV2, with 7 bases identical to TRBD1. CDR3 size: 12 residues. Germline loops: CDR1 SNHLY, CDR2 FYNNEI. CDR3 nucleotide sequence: TGTGCCAGCAGTTTGGGACAGCCTGACGCTTTCTTT. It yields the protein CASSLGQPDAFF.

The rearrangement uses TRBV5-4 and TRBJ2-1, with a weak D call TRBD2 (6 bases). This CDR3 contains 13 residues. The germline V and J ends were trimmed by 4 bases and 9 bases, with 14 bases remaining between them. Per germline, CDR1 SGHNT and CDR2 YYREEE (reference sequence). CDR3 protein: CASSPPGGFEQFF. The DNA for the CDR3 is TGTGCCAGCAGCCCGCCAGGAGGGTTTGAGCAGTTCTTC. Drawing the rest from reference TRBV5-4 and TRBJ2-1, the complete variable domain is ETGVTQSPTHLIKTRGQQVTLRCSSQSGHNTVSWYQQALGQGPQFIFQYYREEENGRGNFPPRFSGLQFPNYSSELNVNALELDDSALYLCASSPPGGFEQFFGPGTRLTVL.